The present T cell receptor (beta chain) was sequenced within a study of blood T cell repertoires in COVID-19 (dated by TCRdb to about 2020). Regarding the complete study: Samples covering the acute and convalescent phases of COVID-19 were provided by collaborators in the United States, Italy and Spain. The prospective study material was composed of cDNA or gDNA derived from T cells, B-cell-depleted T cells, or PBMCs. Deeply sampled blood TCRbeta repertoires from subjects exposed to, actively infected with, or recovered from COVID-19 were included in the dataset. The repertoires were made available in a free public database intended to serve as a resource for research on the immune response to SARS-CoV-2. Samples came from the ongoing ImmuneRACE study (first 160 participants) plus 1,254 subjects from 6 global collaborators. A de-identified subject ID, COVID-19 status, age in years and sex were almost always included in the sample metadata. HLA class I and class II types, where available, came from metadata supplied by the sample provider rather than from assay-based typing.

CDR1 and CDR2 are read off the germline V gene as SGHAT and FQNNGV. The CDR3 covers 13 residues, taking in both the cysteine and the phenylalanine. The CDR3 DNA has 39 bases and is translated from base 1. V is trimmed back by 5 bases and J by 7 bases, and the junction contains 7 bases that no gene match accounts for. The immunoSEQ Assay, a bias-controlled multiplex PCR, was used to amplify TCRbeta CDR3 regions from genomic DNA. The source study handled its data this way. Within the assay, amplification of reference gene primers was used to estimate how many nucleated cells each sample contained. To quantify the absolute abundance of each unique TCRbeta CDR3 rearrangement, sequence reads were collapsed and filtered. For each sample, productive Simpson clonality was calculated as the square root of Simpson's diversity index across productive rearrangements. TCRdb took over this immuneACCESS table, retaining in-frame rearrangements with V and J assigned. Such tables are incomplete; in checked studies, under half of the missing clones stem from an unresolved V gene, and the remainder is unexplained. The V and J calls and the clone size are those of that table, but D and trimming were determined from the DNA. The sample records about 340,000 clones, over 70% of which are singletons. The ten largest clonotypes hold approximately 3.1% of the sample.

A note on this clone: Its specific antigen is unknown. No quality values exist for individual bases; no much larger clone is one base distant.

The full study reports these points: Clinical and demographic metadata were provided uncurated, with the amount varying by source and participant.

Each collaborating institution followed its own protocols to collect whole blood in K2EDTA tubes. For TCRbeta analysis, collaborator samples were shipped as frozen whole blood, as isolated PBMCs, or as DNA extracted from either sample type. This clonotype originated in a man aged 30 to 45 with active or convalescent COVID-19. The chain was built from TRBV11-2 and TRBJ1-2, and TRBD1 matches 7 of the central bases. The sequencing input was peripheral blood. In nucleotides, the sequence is TGTGCCAGCAGCCGCGAGACAGGGTCTGGCTACACCTTC. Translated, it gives CASSRETGSGYTF.